This TCR beta chain appears in the sequencing data of a study of beta chain features in type 1 diabetes. The study, taken as a whole, reports: Within each of all four CD4+ subsets, Type 1 diabetes patients had TCRB CDR3s that were moderately but significantly shorter.

Worth noting for this clone: The antigen is unknown.

Losses at the gene ends were 5 bases for V and 4 bases for J; bases not matched to a gene: 7. CDR1 and CDR2 from the germline V gene are MNHEY and SMNVEV (reference sequence). The CDR3 sequence is 14 residues long. Expressed TCRB transcripts were sequenced because the isolated RNA had all been reverse transcribed beforehand. Read counts averaged roughly 3.7 million for samples of naive, central memory and regulatory T cells. Assay: immunoSEQ multiplex PCR; the TCRdb copy retains only in-frame clones and omits some. The data contain about 260,000 clones, about 24% of them seen just once; the ten biggest clones take up about 0.011%. Sorted populations all exceeded 98% purity.

This TCR came from a woman in her 30s with type 1 diabetes. This rearrangement joins TRBV27 to TRBJ1-2, with 7 positions matching TRBD1. The sample taken for sequencing was naive CD4+ T cells from blood. The CDR3, as DNA: TGTGCCAGCAGTCGGGACAGAGAGATCTATGGCTACACCTTC. Encoded protein: CASSRDREIYGYTF.